This is a list of T cell receptor beta chains from one sample in a study of cytomegalovirus exposure and HLA in healthy donors. Measured with immunoSEQ multiplex PCR; TCRdb has only the in-frame clones, and not every one. Of fewer than 100,000 clones detected, under 85% appear once; the ten largest clones hold approximately 4%. Sequenced material: PBMCs. The receptor source for this set is a woman aged 40-49 years in good health and CMV-seropositive. Both conserved end residues are part of each CDR3. Fields, in order: clone size, D gene, V gene, J gene, CDR3 length, CDR3 DNA, CDR3 protein. D genes are given only for firm matches. Expanded clones are given a class, and other clones once, few, many or no size at all.

-	TRBD1	TRBV5-1	TRBJ1-3	16	TGCGCCAGCAGCCGAGGACAGGGAACAGCTGGAAACACCATATATTTT	CASSRGQGTAGNTIYF
few	-	TRBV5-1	TRBJ2-7	15	TGCGCCAGCAGCCCCACCCTGGACAAGTCCTACGAGCAGTACTTC	CASSPTLDKSYEQYF
-	TRBD2	TRBV2	TRBJ2-1	13	TGTGCCAGCAGAGAATCTAGCGGGAGCAGGCAGTTCTTC	CASRESSGSRQFF
-	TRBD1	TRBV6-4	TRBJ1-1	14	TGTGCCAGCAGTGACTCTCCGACAGGGGGAAGGGCTTTCTTT	CASSDSPTGGRAFF
-	-	TRBV10-2	TRBJ2-1	12	TGCGCCAGCAGTGGAGCATACAATGAGCAGTTCTTC	CASSGAYNEQFF
-	-	TRBV15	TRBJ2-7	14	TGTGCCACCAGCAGAGGCGGGACTGTGAGCGAGCAGTACTTC	CATSRGGTVSEQYF
-	TRBD1	TRBV2	TRBJ2-7	13	TGTGCCAGCAGCCCGGGACAGGGGGGGTCACAGTACTTC	CASSPGQGGSQYF
-	-	TRBV6-1	TRBJ1-6	14	TGTGCCAGCAGTGAAGACAGTTATAATTCACCCCTCCACTTT	CASSEDSYNSPLHF
few	-	TRBV28	TRBJ1-4	15	TGTGCCAGCAGTCGAACGACAGGAACAAATGAAAAACTGTTTTTT	CASSRTTGTNEKLFF
few	TRBD2	TRBV4-2	TRBJ2-3	16	TGTGCCAGCAGCCAAGACCTAGCGGCTCCGATAGATACGCAGTATTTT	CASSQDLAAPIDTQYF
few	-	TRBV29-1	TRBJ2-2	14	TGCAGCGTTGTATCAAGCCGCTCGGGCGGGGAGCTGTTTTTT	CSVVSSRSGGELFF
-	-	TRBV6-1	TRBJ2-7	14	TGTGCCAGCCCCCGGGAGCCAGTTCTCTACGAGCAGTACTTC	CASPREPVLYEQYF
medium-sized	TRBD1	TRBV19	TRBJ1-1	13	TGTGCCAGCACCACAGGGGGAAGGACTGAAGCTTTCTTT	CASTTGGRTEAFF
-	TRBD2	TRBV6-6	TRBJ2-7	15	TGTGCCAGCAGTCCTGGGCGGGGGTTCTCCTACGAGCAGTACTTC	CASSPGRGFSYEQYF
-	-	TRBV28	TRBJ1-5	18	TGTGCCAGCAGTTTCACTGGGGCAGCCTTTCTGGGCAATCAGCCCCAGCATTTT	CASSFTGAAFLGNQPQHF
-	TRBD1	TRBV7-2	TRBJ1-3	15	TGTGCCAGCAGCCCGGGGACAGTCGCTGGAAACACCATATATTTT	CASSPGTVAGNTIYF
-	TRBD2	TRBV19	TRBJ2-7	14	TGTGCCAGTAGTATAGAACTAGCGGGAGCCGAGCAGTACTTC	CASSIELAGAEQYF
-	-	TRBV5-1	TRBJ2-2	15	TGCGCCAGCAGCCTCGGGACACCGAACACCGGGGAGCTGTTTTTT	CASSLGTPNTGELFF
few	TRBD2	TRBV4-1	TRBJ2-7	16	TGCGCCAGCAGCCAAGAGGGGGGGACCGTTCGATACGAGCAGTACTTC	CASSQEGGTVRYEQYF
-	-	TRBV7-9	TRBJ2-1	16	TGTGCCAGCAGCTTAGCCCGGACATCCTCCTACAATGAGCAGTTCTTC	CASSLARTSSYNEQFF
few	TRBD1	TRBV18	TRBJ1-2	14	TGTGCCAGCTCAGGACAGGGAACCATTTATGGCTACACCTTC	CASSGQGTIYGYTF
-	-	TRBV5-6	TRBJ2-6	14	TGTGCCAGCAGCTTCCTCTCTGGGGCCAACGTCCTGACTTTC	CASSFLSGANVLTF
few	TRBD2	TRBV11-1	TRBJ2-3	15	TGTGCCAGCAGCTTGGTAGCGGGAGTGGCAGATACGCAGTATTTT	CASSLVAGVADTQYF
-	TRBD1	TRBV28	TRBJ2-7	11	TGTGCCAGCAGCCTACAGGGGGGGCAGTACTTC	CASSLQGGQYF
-	TRBD2	TRBV25-1	TRBJ2-3	17	TGTGCCAGCAGTGAATATTGGGGCGGGAGGAACACAGATACGCAGTATTTT	CASSEYWGGRNTDTQYF
-	-	TRBV7-8	TRBJ1-2	14	TGTGCCAGCAGCTTAGATTTGTCCGGCTATGGCTACACCTTC	CASSLDLSGYGYTF
-	-	TRBV21-1	TRBJ2-7	15	TGTGCCAGCAGCCCAAACGCTAGCGGGACCTACGAGCAGTACTTC	CASSPNASGTYEQYF
-	TRBD2	TRBV11-2	TRBJ2-1	15	TGTGCCAGCACCAACGGGGCGGGAGGAGGGAGTGAGCAGTTCTTC	CASTNGAGGGSEQFF
-	TRBD1	TRBV5-1	TRBJ1-4	15	TGCGCCAGCAGCTTGGTCGAGGGGGCGGGGGAAAAACTGTTTTTT	CASSLVEGAGEKLFF
-	-	TRBV2	TRBJ2-3	15	TGTGCCAGCGAAGATGGGAGTTGGGGAACAGATACGCAGTATTTT	CASEDGSWGTDTQYF
few	-	TRBV5-5	TRBJ2-7	15	TGTGCCAGCAGCCCCCAAGGGGGACAATCCTACGAGCAGTACTTC	CASSPQGGQSYEQYF
-	TRBD2	TRBV23-1	TRBJ2-3	16	TGCGCCAGCAGTCATCCTAGCGGGAGCGGGACAGATACGCAGTATTTT	CASSHPSGSGTDTQYF
-	TRBD2	TRBV6-6	TRBJ2-7	15	TGTGCCAGCAGTACACGGACTAGCGATACCTACGAGCAGTACTTC	CASSTRTSDTYEQYF
-	TRBD2	TRBV11-2	TRBJ2-1	14	TGTGCCAGCAGCTTAAGCGGGAGTACCCCTGAGCAGTTCTTC	CASSLSGSTPEQFF
few	-	TRBV5-1	TRBJ2-1	14	TGCGCCAGCAGCCCGGTGGGGGCAGACAATGAGCAGTTCTTC	CASSPVGADNEQFF
-	TRBD1	TRBV2	TRBJ1-5	15	TGTGCCAGCAGTCCGACAGGGGCTGCAAATCAGCCCCAGCATTTT	CASSPTGAANQPQHF
-	TRBD2	TRBV4-1	TRBJ2-1	16	TGCGCCAGCAGCCAAGTGCCCGCGGGAGGTCACAATGAGCAGTTCTTC	CASSQVPAGGHNEQFF